These 19 T cell receptor beta chains share one sample of origin, sequenced in a study of PD-L1 blockade in urothelial cancer. The assay was immunoSEQ multiplex PCR, and TCRdb's table has in-frame clones only and misses some. Here the sample spans about 69,000 clones, 70% to 90% being singletons. The starting material was PBMCs, obtained around atezolizumab (anti-PD-L1) treatment. These receptors all come from a man in his 60s with urothelial cancer.

V and J are TRBV18 and TRBJ2-7; perhaps TRBD1 as D (6 bases). The CDR3 has 13 residues. From germline, CDR1 is KGHSH and CDR2 LQKENI. V was shortened by 0 bases and J by 7 bases, with 10 bases between the two germline ends. As DNA, the CDR3 is TGTGCCAGCTCACCACCGGGGGCGTTAGAGCAGTACTTC. Its translation is CASSPPGALEQYF. The whole variable domain, remainder taken from reference TRBV18 and TRBJ2-7, is NAGVMQNPRHLVRRRGQEARLRCSPMKGHSHVYWYRQLPEEGLKFMVYLQKENIIDESGMPKERFSAEFPKEGPSILRIQQVVRGDSAAYFCASSPPGALEQYFGPGTRLTVT.

The chain joins TRBV7-6 to TRBJ2-7; TRBD2 matches at 7 bases. This CDR3 has 15 amino acids. Germline CDR1 SGHVS, CDR2 FNYEAQ. J lost 2 bases, V lost 5 bases, and 9 bases had no gene match. The CDR3 sequence is CASSPERGRAYEQYF. The CDR3 region has the DNA TGTGCCAGCAGCCCGGAACGAGGGAGGGCCTACGAGCAGTACTTC.

In this sample, this clone turned up once. V usage is TRBV2 and J usage is TRBJ1-5; 8 bases line up with TRBD1. This CDR3 is 14 amino acids long. V was pared by 5 bases and J by 5 bases, with 5 bases of the junction left unmatched. Germline V lookup: CDR1 SNHLY, CDR2 FYNNEI. CDR3 amino acids: CASSPDRADQPQHF. Written as DNA, the CDR3 is TGTGCCAGCAGTCCGGACAGGGCGGATCAGCCCCAGCATTTT.

The chain is built from TRBV7-9 and TRBJ2-7; a weak D match, TRBD2 (5 bases). CDR1 is SEHNR and CDR2 is FQNEAQ in the germline V gene (reference sequence). This CDR3 comprises 12 residues. Between the trimmed V and J ends, which lost 11 bases and 6 bases, there was a span of 17 bases. The CDR3 sequence is CAGRTPKGEQYF. The CDR3, as DNA: TGTGCCGGCCGGACTCCTAAGGGCGAGCAGTACTTC.

The chain couples TRBV7-9 to TRBJ1-2; 7 bases align to TRBD1. The CDR3 is made up of 12 amino acids. V was pared by 3 bases and J by 8 bases, with 3 bases of the junction left unmatched. CDR1 and CDR2 (germline): SEHNR, FQNEAQ (reference sequence). Written as DNA, the CDR3 is TGTGCCAGCAGCTTTGACAGGGTGGGCTACACCTTC. Translating it yields CASSFDRVGYTF.

This clone was picked up a small number of times. V is TRBV5-6 and J is TRBJ2-7, with D tentatively TRBD2 (6 bases). The CDR3 contains 14 residues. Germline V gene data show CDR1 as SGHDT and CDR2 as YYEEEE. With 0 bases removed from V and 2 bases from J, the gap between germline ends came to 9 bases. Written as DNA, the CDR3 is TGTGCCAGCAGCTTGGAAGGAGGGGCCTACGAGCAGTACTTC. This codes for CASSLEGGAYEQYF. The variable domain in full, completed from reference TRBV5-6 and TRBJ2-7, reads DAGVTQSPTHLIKTRGQQVTLRCSPKSGHDTVSWYQQALGQGPQFIFQYYEEEERQRGNFPDRFSGHQFPNYSSELNVNALLLGDSALYLCASSLEGGAYEQYFGPGTRLTVT.

V and J are TRBV4-2 and TRBJ1-4; no definite D call. The CDR3 consists of 19 residues. V was shortened by 4 bases and J by 0 bases, with 21 bases between the two germline ends. Looked up from germline, CDR1 is LGHNA and CDR2 is YNFKEQ. CDR3: CASSPDPILGLATNEKLFF. The CDR3 DNA follows: TGTGCCAGCAGCCCGGACCCGATACTAGGTCTGGCAACTAATGAAAAACTGTTTTTT.

The gene calls are TRBV15 and TRBJ2-3, with 14 bases identical to TRBD2. V shed 8 bases, J shed 6 bases, and the junction held 16 bases outside the gene matches. CDR3 length equals 18 residues. The germline gives CDR1 LNHNV, CDR2 YYDKDF (reference sequence). The CDR3 bases are TGTGCCACCTCTGGGGTAGGCCGACTAGCGGGGGGGGAGGATACGCAGTATTTT. It is translated as CATSGVGRLAGGEDTQYF.

This sequence joins TRBV5-1 and TRBJ1-1, with 7 bases lining up with TRBD1. CDR3 length: 15 amino acids. The germline gives CDR1 SGHRS, CDR2 YFSETQ. The trim removed 1 base at V and 0 bases at J, leaving 3 bases unmatched. CDR3 bases: TGCGCCAGCAGCTTGACGGGACAGCTGAACACTGAAGCTTTCTTT. Translating it yields CASSLTGQLNTEAFF.

This sequence joins TRBV10-3 and TRBJ2-3; 9 positions agree with TRBD2. Germline CDR1 reads ENHRY; CDR2 reads SYGVKD. The V and J ends lost 10 bases and 6 bases, in that order; junction bases with no gene match: 8. The length of the CDR3 is 13 residues. The CDR3 region has the DNA TGTGCCACCGTAGCGGGAGAATCGGATACGCAGTATTTT. Protein: CATVAGESDTQYF.

This clone has more than one count but fewer than ten. The CDR3 loop reads CASSPPHEKLSDTEAFF. CDR3 coding DNA: TGTGCCAGCTCACCTCCTCACGAGAAGCTGTCGGACACTGAAGCTTTCTTT. This chain joins TRBV18 and TRBJ1-1; D remains unclear. The length of the CDR3 is 17 residues. V was clipped by 3 bases and J by 3 bases, with 20 bases between them. Germline CDR1 is KGHSH and CDR2 is LQKENI.

This chain links TRBV9 with TRBJ1-1, with 7 nucleotides matching TRBD1. Germline V gene data show CDR1 as SGDLS and CDR2 as YYNGEE. This CDR3 is built from 15 residues. V dropped 3 bases and J dropped 2; count of bases not matched to a gene: 7. The CDR3: CASSGTRTGNTEAFF. CDR3 bases: TGTGCCAGCAGCGGAACGCGGACAGGTAACACTGAAGCTTTCTTT.

J is TRBJ1-4 and V is TRBV19; 9 bases line up with TRBD1. Germline V gene sequence: CDR1 LNHDA, CDR2 SQIVND (reference sequence). The CDR3 consists of 14 residues. V shed 3 bases and J 4 bases; nucleotides not matched to a gene: 0. The CDR3 sequence is CASSMGQGNEKLFF. DNA of the CDR3: TGTGCCAGTAGTATGGGACAGGGTAATGAAAAACTGTTTTTT.

The genes are TRBV12-5 and TRBJ2-5; the match to TRBD2 covers 15 bases. This CDR3 is built from 17 residues. Unmatched junction bases numbered 9, after V lost 5 bases and J lost 5 bases. The germline V gene encodes CDR1 LGHNT and CDR2 FRNRAP. The CDR3 nucleotides read TGTGCTAGTGGTCCGTGGACTAGCGGGAGGGCCGTGGAGACCCAGTACTTC. Encoded protein: CASGPWTSGRAVETQYF.

A single count supports this clone. The genes are TRBV28 and TRBJ2-7, with D possibly TRBD2 on 6 matching bases. V was pared by 1 base and J by 6 bases, with 13 bases between. The CDR3 spans 14 residues. Germline assignment: CDR1 MDHEN and CDR2 SYDVKM. The CDR3 reads CASSLYASDGEQYF. In DNA, the CDR3 is TGTGCCAGCAGTTTATACGCTAGCGACGGCGAGCAGTACTTC. Together with reference TRBV28 and TRBJ2-7, the CDR3 gives the full variable domain: DVKVTQSSRYLVKRTGEKVFLECVQDMDHENMFWYRQDPGLGLRLIYFSYDVKMKEKGDIPEGYSVSREKKERFSLILESASTNQTSMYLCASSLYASDGEQYFGPGTRLTVT.

This chain connects TRBV10-1 to TRBJ2-4; TRBD2 is a possible D gene (6 bases). From germline, CDR1 is WNHNN and CDR2 SYGVQD (reference sequence). This CDR3 comprises 15 residues. Trimming stripped 4 bases from V and 0 bases from J, with 10 bases between. In DNA, the CDR3 is TGCGCCAGCAGTGGCGGGACCTTAGCCAAAAACATTCAGTACTTC. This translates into CASSGGTLAKNIQYF.

This clone has only one observation. The rearrangement joins TRBV6-1 to TRBJ2-5; 9 nucleotides align to TRBD1. J gave up 4 bases and V 4 bases, and 4 bases lay outside the gene matches. Germline V gene data show CDR1 as MNHNS and CDR2 as SASEGT. The CDR3 has 14 amino acids. The CDR3 loop reads CASSGTGGRETQYF. In nucleotides, the CDR3 is TGTGCCAGCAGTGGAACAGGGGGCCGAGAGACCCAGTACTTC.

This clone appeared a single time. V is TRBV29-1 and J is TRBJ1-1, with D perhaps matching TRBD1 (6 bases). The V gene's germline CDR1 is SQVTM and CDR2 ANQGSEA. V was pared by 5 bases and J by 6 bases, with 19 bases between. The CDR3 sequence is 14 residues long. The CDR3 reads CSVPKEQGAPEAFF. The CDR3 DNA sequence: TGCAGCGTTCCAAAGGAACAGGGAGCTCCTGAAGCTTTCTTT.

The chain links TRBV5-8 to TRBJ1-2; 9 nucleotides agree with TRBD1. J gave up 4 bases and V 1 base, and 8 bases lay outside the gene matches. This CDR3 has 16 residues. Germline CDR1 reads SGHTS; CDR2 reads YDEGEE. The CDR3 nucleotides read TGTGCCAGCAGCTTGAGTGGACAGGGGTTTTCCTATGGCTACACCTTC. As protein: CASSLSGQGFSYGYTF.